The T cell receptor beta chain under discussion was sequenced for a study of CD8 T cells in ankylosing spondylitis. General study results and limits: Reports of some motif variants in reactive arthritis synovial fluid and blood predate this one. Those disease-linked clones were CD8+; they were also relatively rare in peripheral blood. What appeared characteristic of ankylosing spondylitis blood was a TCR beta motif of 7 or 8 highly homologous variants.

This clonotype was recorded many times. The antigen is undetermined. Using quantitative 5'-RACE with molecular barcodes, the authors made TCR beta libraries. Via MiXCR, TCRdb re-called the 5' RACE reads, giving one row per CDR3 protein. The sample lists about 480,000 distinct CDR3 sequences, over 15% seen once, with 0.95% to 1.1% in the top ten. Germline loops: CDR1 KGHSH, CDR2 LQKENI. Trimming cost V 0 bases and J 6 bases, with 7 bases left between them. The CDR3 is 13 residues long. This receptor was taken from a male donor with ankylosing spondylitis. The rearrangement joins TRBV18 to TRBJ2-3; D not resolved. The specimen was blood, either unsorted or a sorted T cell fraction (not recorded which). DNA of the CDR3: TGTGCCAGCTCACCACCACCAGTGGATACGCAGTATTTT. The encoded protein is CASSPPPVDTQYF.